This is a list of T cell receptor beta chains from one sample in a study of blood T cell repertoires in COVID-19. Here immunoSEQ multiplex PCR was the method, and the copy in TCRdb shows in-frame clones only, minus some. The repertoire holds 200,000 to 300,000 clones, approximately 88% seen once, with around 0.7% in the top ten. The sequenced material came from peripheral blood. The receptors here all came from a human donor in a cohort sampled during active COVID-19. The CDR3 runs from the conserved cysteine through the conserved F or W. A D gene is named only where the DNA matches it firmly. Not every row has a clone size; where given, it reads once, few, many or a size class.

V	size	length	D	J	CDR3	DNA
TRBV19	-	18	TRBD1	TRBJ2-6	CASSTPGQGFSGANVLTF	TGTGCCAGTAGTACACCGGGACAGGGGTTTTCTGGGGCCAACGTCCTGACTTTC
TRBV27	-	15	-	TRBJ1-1	CASSTTGRGNTEAFF	TGTGCCAGCAGTACCACAGGGAGGGGGAACACTGAAGCTTTCTTT
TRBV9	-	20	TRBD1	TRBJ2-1	CASSGSGDRAFEVPYNEQFF	TGTGCCAGCAGCGGATCGGGGGACAGGGCTTTCGAAGTCCCCTACAATGAGCAGTTCTTC
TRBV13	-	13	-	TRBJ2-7	CASSLLQGNEQYF	TGTGCCAGCAGCTTGCTACAGGGAAACGAGCAGTACTTC
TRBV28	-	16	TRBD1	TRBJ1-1	CASSFTGGVGNTEAFF	TGTGCCAGCAGTTTTACAGGGGGCGTCGGGAACACTGAAGCTTTCTTT
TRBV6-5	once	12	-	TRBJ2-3	CASSEGPYTQYF	TGTGCCAGCAGCGAGGGCCCATATACGCAGTATTTT
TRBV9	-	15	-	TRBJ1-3	CASSVGGVVGNTIYF	TGTGCCAGCAGCGTAGGGGGGGTCGTTGGAAACACCATATATTTT
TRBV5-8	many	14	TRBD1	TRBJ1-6	CASSPGTVGSPLHF	TGTGCCAGCAGCCCCGGGACAGTCGGGTCACCCCTCCACTTT
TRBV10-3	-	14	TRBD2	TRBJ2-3	CAIRVAGDTDTQYF	TGTGCCATCAGGGTAGCGGGAGACACAGATACGCAGTATTTT
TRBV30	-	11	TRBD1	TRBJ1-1	CAWIQGAEAFF	TGTGCCTGGATACAGGGGGCTGAAGCTTTCTTT
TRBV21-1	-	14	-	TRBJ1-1	CASIFQGVGTEAFF	TGTGCCAGCATCTTTCAGGGTGTTGGCACTGAAGCTTTCTTT
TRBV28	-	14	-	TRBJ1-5	CASSPREGYQPQHF	TGTGCCAGCAGCCCCAGGGAGGGGTATCAGCCCCAGCATTTT
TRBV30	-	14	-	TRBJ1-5	CAWSPRRTDQPQHF	TGTGCCTGGAGTCCCCGCAGGACAGATCAGCCCCAGCATTTT
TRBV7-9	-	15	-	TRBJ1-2	CASSLDSFVYYGYTF	TGTGCCAGCAGCTTAGACAGCTTTGTCTACTATGGCTACACCTTC
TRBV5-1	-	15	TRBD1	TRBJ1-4	CASSPEGAVGEKLFF	TGCGCCAGCAGCCCCGAGGGGGCGGTAGGCGAAAAACTGTTTTTT
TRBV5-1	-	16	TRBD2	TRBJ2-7	CASSLVLAGDPYEQYF	TGCGCCAGCAGCTTGGTGCTAGCGGGGGACCCCTACGAGCAGTACTTC
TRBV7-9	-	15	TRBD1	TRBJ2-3	CASSLDRGNTDTQYF	TGTGCCAGCAGCTTGGACAGGGGAAACACAGATACGCAGTATTTT
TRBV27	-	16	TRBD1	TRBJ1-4	CASSALPGTGDEKLFF	TGTGCCAGCAGTGCACTCCCCGGGACAGGGGATGAAAAACTGTTTTTT
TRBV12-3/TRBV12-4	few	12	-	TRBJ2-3	CASSPSTDTQYF	TGTGCCAGCAGCCCTAGCACAGATACGCAGTATTTT
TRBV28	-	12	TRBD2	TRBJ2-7	CASMGTSGSSLF	TGTGCCAGCATGGGGACTAGCGGGAGTTCTCTCTTC
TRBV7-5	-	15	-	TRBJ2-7	CARSADRANSYEQYF	TGTGCCAGAAGCGCCGACAGGGCCAACTCCTACGAGCAGTACTTC
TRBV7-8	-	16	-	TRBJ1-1	CASSLMAGVRNTEAFF	TGTGCCAGCAGCTTAATGGCAGGGGTTAGAAACACTGAAGCTTTCTTT